This record looks at one TCR beta chain sequence and its context. Its specificity is unknown. This sample is drawn from a study of cytomegalovirus exposure and HLA in healthy donors. V dropped 7 bases and J dropped 5; count of bases not matched to a gene: 4. This CDR3 has 13 amino acids. Germline CDR1 and CDR2: SGHRS and YFSETQ. Study outcomes and limitations: The authors considered a cluster of highly shared sequence variants likely to be a sequencing artifact.

13 Jbeta primers and 60 Vbeta primers were used for the PCR. The data were produced by immunoSEQ multiplex PCR, yet TCRdb's version contains in-frame clones alone and is incomplete. Altogether 120,000 to 150,000 clones are present, 76% being singletons, with the ten largest covering under 2%. This TCR was recovered from a woman in her thirties or forties in good health and CMV-seronegative. Sequencing used PBMCs. The chain is built from TRBV5-1 and TRBJ2-7; 12 bases line up with TRBD2. This CDR3 is CASGGLAGHEQYF. CDR3 bases: TGCGCCAGCGGCGGACTAGCGGGACACGAGCAGTACTTC. Supplemented by reference TRBV5-1 and TRBJ2-7, the full variable domain reads KAGVTQTPRYLIKTRGQQVTLSCSPISGHRSVSWYQQTPGQGLQFLFEYFSETQRNKGNFPGRFSGRQFSNSRSEMNVSTLELGDSALYLCASGGLAGHEQYFGPGTRLTVT.